This TCR beta chain was profiled in a study of lymphopenia after photon versus proton radiotherapy. The assay was immunoSEQ multiplex PCR, and TCRdb's table has in-frame clones only and misses some. The table includes about 25,000 clones, around 90% detected once. The CDR3 spans 15 residues. Germline loops: CDR1 SGHRS, CDR2 YFSETQ. The J segment lost 2 bases and the V segment lost 0 bases, leaving 3 bases of the junction unmatched. The rearrangement links TRBV5-1 to TRBJ2-3, with 7 bases that match TRBD1. The sequence derives from a man in his fifties with gastric cancer. This material consisted of peripheral blood, taken from a patient treated with photon-based radiotherapy. The CDR3 nucleotides read TGCGCCAGCAGCTTGGCAGGGGGATTCACAGATACGCAGTATTTT. Its translation: CASSLAGGFTDTQYF.